This entry concerns a single TCR beta chain. Its antigen is unidentified. The CDR3 is made up of 14 amino acids. From germline, CDR1 is MNHEY and CDR2 SVGAGI. The ends were cut back, 0 bases at V and 0 bases at J, with 4 bases in the middle. Profiling relied on immunoSEQ multiplex PCR, and the TCRdb table lists in-frame clones only, not all of them. The data show some 100,000 clones, approximately 91% seen once. This entry belongs to a study of T cell responses to AZD1222 COVID-19 vaccine. General study findings and limits: CD4 TCRs associated with vaccination spanned spike, dominating at 160-218 and 743-854. Females outnumbered males among donors, who were mostly white British; clonal diversity was possibly underestimated.

Specimen: peripheral blood, collected on day 0 of AZD1222 vaccination. The V gene is TRBV6-5, the J gene TRBJ2-3; D gene unclear. The clonotype was recovered from an adult in good health. CDR3 loop: CASSYSGSTDTQYF. The CDR3 region has the DNA TGTGCCAGCAGTTACTCTGGCAGCACAGATACGCAGTATTTT.